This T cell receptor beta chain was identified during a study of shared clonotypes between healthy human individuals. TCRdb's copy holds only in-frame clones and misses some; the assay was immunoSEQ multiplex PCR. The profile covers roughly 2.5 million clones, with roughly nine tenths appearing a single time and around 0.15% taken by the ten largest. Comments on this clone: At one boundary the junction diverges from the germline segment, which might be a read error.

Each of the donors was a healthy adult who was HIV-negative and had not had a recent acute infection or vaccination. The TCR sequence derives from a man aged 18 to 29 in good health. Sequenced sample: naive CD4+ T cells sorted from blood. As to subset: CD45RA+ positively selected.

Here the CDR3 reads CASSRTYEQYF. In DNA, the CDR3 is TGTGCTAGCAGCCGTACCTACGAGCAGTACTTC. The chain is built from TRBV7-7 and TRBJ2-7; D is ambiguous. Germline loops: CDR1 SSHAT, CDR2 FNYEAQ (reference sequence). The CDR3 sequence is 11 residues long.